This TCR beta chain was identified during a study of blood T cell repertoires in COVID-19. Across the whole study: Samples came from the United States, Italy and Spain, spanning acute and convalescent COVID-19. The cDNA or gDNA used as material had been derived from T cells, B-cell-depleted T cells, or PBMCs.

Trimming cost V 1 base and J 3 bases, with 24 bases left between them. There are 19 residues in the CDR3. Per germline, CDR1 SGHTA and CDR2 FQGTGA. Libraries were prepared by immunoSEQ multiplex PCR; TCRdb keeps only in-frame clonotypes and omits some of them. The table records tens of thousands of clones, roughly 91% of them present only once. Sequencing was performed on peripheral blood. The chain employs TRBV7-3 and TRBJ1-2, with D perhaps matching TRBD1 (6 bases). This receptor was obtained from a man aged 55 to 70 with active COVID-19. The CDR3 loop reads CASSLRGLYWTLSHYGYTF. The DNA for the CDR3 is TGTGCCAGCAGCTTAAGGGGGCTTTACTGGACCCTTAGCCACTATGGCTACACCTTC.